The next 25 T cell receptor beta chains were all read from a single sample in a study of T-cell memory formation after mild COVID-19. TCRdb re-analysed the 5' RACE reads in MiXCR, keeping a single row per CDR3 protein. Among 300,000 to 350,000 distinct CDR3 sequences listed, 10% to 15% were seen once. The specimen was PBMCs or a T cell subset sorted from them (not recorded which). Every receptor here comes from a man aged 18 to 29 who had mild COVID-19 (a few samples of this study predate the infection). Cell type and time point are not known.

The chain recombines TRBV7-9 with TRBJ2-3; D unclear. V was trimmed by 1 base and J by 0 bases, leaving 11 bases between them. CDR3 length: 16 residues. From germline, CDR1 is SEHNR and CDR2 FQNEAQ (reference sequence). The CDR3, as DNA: TGTGCCAGCAGCTTAGTCACGACCGAAAGCACAGATACGCAGTATTTT. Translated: CASSLVTTESTDTQYF. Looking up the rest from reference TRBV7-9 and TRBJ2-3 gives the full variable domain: DTGVSQNPRHKITKRGQNVTFRCDPISEHNRLYWYRQTLGQGPEFLTYFQNEAQLEKSRLLSDRFSAERPKGSFSTLEIQRTEQGDSAMYLCASSLVTTESTDTQYFGPGTRLTVL.

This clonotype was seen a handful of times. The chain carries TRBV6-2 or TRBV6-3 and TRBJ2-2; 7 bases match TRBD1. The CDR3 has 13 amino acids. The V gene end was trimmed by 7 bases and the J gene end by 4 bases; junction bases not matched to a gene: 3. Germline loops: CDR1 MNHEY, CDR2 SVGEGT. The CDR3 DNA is TGTGCCAGCAATAACAGGGGCACCGGGGAGCTGTTTTTT. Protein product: CASNNRGTGELFF.

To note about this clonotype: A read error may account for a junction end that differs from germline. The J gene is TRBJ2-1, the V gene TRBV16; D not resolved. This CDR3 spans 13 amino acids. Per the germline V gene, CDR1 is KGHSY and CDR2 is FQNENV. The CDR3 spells CASSQSMGSKLLF. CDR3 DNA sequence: TGTGCCAGCAGCCAATCGATGGGGTCGAAGCTGCTCTTC.

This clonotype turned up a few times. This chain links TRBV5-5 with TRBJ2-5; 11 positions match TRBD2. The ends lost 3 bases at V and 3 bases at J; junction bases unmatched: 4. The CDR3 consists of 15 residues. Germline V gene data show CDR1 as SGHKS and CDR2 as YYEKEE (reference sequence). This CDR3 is CASSSGLAAEETQYF. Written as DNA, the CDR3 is TGTGCCAGCAGCTCGGGACTAGCGGCCGAAGAGACCCAGTACTTC.

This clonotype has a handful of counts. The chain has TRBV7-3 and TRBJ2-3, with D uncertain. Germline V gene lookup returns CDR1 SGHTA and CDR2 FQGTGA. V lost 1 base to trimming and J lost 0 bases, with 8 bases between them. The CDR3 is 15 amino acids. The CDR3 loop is CASSLMGSSTDTQYF. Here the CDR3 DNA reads TGTGCCAGCAGCTTAATGGGCAGTAGCACAGATACGCAGTATTTT.

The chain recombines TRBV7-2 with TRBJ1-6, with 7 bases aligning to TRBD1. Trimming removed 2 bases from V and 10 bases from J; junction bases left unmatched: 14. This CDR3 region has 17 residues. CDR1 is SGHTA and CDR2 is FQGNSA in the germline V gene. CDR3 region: CASSLQGGRPVYSPLHF. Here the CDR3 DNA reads TGTGCCAGCAGCTTACAGGGGGGGCGCCCAGTTTACTCACCCCTCCACTTT.

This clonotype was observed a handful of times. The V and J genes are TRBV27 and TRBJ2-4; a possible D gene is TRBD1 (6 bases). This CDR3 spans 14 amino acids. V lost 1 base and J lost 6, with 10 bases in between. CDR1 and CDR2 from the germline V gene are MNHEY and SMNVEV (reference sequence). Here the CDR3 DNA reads TGTGCCAGCAGTTTATTGGGGGCAGGAAACATTCAGTACTTC. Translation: CASSLLGAGNIQYF.

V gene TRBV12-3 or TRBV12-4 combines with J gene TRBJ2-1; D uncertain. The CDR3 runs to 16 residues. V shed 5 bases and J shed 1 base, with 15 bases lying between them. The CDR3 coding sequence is TGTGCCAGCAGTCGGACCCTGCTAGGGTCCTACAATGAGCAGTTCTTC. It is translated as CASSRTLLGSYNEQFF.

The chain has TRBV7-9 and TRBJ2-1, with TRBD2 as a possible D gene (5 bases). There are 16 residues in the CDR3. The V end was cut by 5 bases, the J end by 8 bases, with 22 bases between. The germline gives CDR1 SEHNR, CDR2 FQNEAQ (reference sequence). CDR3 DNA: TGTGCCAGCAGCCCCGGGGTTAGCAATTGGTTAGATGAGCAGTTCTTC. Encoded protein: CASSPGVSNWLDEQFF. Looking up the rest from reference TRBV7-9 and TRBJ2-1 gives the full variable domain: DTGVSQNPRHKITKRGQNVTFRCDPISEHNRLYWYRQTLGQGPEFLTYFQNEAQLEKSRLLSDRFSAERPKGSFSTLEIQRTEQGDSAMYLCASSPGVSNWLDEQFFGPGTRLTVL.

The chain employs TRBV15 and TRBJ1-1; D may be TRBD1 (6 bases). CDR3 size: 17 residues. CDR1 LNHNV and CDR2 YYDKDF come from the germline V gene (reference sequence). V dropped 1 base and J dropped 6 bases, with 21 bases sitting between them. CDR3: CATSRGYFTRDNSEAFF. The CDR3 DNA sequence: TGTGCCACCAGCAGAGGATACTTTACCCGGGACAATTCTGAAGCTTTCTTT.

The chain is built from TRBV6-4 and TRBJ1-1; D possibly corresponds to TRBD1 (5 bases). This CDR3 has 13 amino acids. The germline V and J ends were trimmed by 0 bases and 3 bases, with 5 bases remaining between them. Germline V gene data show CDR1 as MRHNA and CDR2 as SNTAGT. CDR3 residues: CASSDSGDTEAFF. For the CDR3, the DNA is TGTGCCAGCAGTGACTCAGGGGACACTGAAGCTTTCTTT.

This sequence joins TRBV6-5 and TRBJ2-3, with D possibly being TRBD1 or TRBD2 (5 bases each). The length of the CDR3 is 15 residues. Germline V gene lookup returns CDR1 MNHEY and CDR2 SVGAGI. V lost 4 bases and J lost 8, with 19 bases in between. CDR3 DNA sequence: TGTGCCAGCAGTTGGGACCACCGAGGGTTGCGTACGCAGTATTTT. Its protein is CASSWDHRGLRTQYF.

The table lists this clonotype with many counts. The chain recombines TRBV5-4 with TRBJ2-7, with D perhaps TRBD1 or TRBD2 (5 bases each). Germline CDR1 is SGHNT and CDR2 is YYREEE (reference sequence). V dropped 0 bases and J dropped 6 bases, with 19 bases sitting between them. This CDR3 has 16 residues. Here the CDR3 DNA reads TGTGCCAGCAGCTTGGATTCCGCGAGGGCCGGGGCCGAGCAGTACTTC. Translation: CASSLDSARAGAEQYF.

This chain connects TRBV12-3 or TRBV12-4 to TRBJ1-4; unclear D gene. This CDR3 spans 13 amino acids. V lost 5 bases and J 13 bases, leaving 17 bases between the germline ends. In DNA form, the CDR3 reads TGTGCCAGCAGTCCCTCGGGAGATCTGCTACTGTTTTTT. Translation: CASSPSGDLLLFF.

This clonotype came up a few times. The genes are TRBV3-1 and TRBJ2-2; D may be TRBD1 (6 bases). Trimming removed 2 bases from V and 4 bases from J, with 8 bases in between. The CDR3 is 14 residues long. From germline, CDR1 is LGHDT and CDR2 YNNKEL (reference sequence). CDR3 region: CASSQRRGTGELFF. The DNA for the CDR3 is TGTGCCAGCAGCCAACGCAGGGGCACCGGGGAGCTGTTTTTT.

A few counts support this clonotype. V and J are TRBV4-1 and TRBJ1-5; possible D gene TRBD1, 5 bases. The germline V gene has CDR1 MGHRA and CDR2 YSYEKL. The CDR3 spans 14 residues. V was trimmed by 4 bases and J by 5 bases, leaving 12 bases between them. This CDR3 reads CASSPREGYQPQHF. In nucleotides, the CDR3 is TGCGCCAGCAGCCCAAGGGAGGGGTATCAGCCCCAGCATTTT.

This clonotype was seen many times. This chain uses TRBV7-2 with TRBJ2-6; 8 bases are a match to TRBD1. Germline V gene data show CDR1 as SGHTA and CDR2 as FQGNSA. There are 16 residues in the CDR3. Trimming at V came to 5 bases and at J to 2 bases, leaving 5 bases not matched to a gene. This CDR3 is CASSTRTGPGANVLTF. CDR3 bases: TGTGCCAGCAGCACCCGGACAGGGCCTGGGGCCAACGTCCTGACTTTC.

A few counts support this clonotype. The CDR3 DNA is TGCAGTGCTAAACAGGGGTTTGAGAATTCACCCCTCCACTTT. Encoded protein: CSAKQGFENSPLHF. The J gene is TRBJ1-6, the V gene TRBV20-1; the match to TRBD1 covers 7 bases. The V gene end was trimmed by 4 bases and the J gene end by 7 bases; junction bases not matched to a gene: 7. CDR1 and CDR2 from the germline V gene are DFQATT and SNEGSKA (reference sequence). This CDR3 has 14 amino acids.

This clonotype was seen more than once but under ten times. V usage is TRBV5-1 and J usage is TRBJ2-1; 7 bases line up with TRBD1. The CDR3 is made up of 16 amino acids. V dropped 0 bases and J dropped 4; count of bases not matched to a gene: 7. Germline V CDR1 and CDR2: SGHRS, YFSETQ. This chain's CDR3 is CASSLARQGPYNEQFF. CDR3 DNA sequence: TGCGCCAGCAGCTTGGCCAGACAGGGTCCGTACAATGAGCAGTTCTTC.

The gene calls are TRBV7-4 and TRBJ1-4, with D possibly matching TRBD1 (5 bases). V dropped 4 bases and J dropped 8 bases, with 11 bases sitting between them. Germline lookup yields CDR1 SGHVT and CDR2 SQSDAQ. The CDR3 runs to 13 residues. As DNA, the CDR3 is TGTGCCAGCAGCTCCAGGGTTGGAGAAAAACTGTTTTTT. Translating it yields CASSSRVGEKLFF.

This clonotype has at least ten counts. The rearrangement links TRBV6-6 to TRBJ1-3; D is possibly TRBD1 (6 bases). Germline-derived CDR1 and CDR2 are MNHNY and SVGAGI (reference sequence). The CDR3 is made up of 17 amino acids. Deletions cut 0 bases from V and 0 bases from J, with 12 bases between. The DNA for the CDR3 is TGTGCCAGCAGTTACTCGGGGGGCGGGAGCTCTGGAAACACCATATATTTT. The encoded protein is CASSYSGGGSSGNTIYF.

CDR3 sequence reads: CSASLPNSVNYGYTF. CDR3 nucleotide sequence: TGCAGTGCTAGCTTGCCCAACTCCGTTAACTATGGCTACACCTTC. The J gene is TRBJ1-2, the V gene TRBV20-1, with D hard to call. The germline gives CDR1 DFQATT, CDR2 SNEGSKA (reference sequence). The CDR3 covers 15 residues. The V and J ends lost 3 bases and 1 base respectively, with 15 bases between them.

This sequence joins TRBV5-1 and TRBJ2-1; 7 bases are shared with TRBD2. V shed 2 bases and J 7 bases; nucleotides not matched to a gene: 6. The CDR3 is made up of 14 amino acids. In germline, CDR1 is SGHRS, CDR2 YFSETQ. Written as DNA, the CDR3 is TGCGCCAGCAGCTTAGAGCGGGGTTGGAATGAGCAGTTCTTC. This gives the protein CASSLERGWNEQFF.

CDR3 in DNA: TGTGCCAGCAGCGCCCGGGACAGGGGCACAGATACGCAGTATTTT. Protein sequence: CASSARDRGTDTQYF. The rearrangement links TRBV13 to TRBJ2-3; 9 nucleotides align to TRBD1. The CDR3 extends over 15 amino acids. Germline V lookup: CDR1 PRHDT, CDR2 FYEKMQ (reference sequence). With V trimmed by 5 bases and J by 1 base, 4 bases remained unmatched.

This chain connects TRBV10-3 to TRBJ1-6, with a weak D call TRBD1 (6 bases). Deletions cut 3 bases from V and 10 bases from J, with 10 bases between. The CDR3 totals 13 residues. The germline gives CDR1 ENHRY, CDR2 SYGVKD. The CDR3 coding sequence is TGTGCCATCAGTGACAGGGGTACGTCACCCCTCCACTTT. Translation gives CAISDRGTSPLHF.